The entry below gives a single TCR beta chain sequence along with its context. CDR1 is SEHNR, CDR2 FQNEAQ, per germline (reference sequence). J lost 4 bases, V lost 3 bases, and 5 bases had no gene match. The CDR3 is made up of 14 amino acids. This sample was taken from a study of blood T cell repertoires in COVID-19. Study details: The United States, Italy and Spain were the sources of the acute and convalescent COVID-19 samples. PBMCs, B-cell-depleted T cells, or T cells were the source of the cDNA or gDNA that made up the material.

The authors' processing: Reference gene primer amplification gave nucleated cell count estimates. The assay was immunoSEQ multiplex PCR, and TCRdb's table has in-frame clones only and misses some. The V and J calls and clone size come from that table; D and trimming were worked out from the DNA. Of roughly 150,000 clones listed, more than 80% are singletons. V usage is TRBV7-9 and J usage is TRBJ2-7, with TRBD2 matching 8 bases. Sequencing was carried out using peripheral blood. This clonotype was sampled from a woman aged 55 to 70 with active COVID-19. CDR3 bases: TGTGCCAGCAGCTTGAGCGGGAGCCCGTACGAGCAGTACTTC. It translates to CASSLSGSPYEQYF.